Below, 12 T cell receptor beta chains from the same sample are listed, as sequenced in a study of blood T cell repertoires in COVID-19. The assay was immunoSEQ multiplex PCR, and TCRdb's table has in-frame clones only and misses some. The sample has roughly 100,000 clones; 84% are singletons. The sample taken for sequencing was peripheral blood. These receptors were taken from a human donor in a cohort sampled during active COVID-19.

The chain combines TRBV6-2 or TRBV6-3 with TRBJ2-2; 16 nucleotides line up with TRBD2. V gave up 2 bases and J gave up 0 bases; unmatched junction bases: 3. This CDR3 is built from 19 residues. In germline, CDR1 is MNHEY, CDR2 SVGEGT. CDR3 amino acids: CASSYGTSGGAANTGELFF. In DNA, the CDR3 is TGTGCCAGCAGTTACGGGACTAGCGGGGGGGCAGCGAACACCGGGGAGCTGTTTTTT.

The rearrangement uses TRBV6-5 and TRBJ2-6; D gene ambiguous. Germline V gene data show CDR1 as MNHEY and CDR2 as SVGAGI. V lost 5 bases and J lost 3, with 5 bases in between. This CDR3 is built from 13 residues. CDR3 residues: CASSLDGANVLTF. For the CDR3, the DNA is TGTGCCAGCAGTCTAGATGGGGCCAACGTCCTGACTTTC.

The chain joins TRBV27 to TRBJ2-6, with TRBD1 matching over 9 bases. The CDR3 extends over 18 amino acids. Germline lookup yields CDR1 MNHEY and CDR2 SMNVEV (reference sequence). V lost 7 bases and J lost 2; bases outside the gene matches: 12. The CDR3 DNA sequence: TGTGCCAGCAAACTTTGGGTACAGGGGGCGCCTGGGGCCAACGTCCTGACTTTC. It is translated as CASKLWVQGAPGANVLTF.

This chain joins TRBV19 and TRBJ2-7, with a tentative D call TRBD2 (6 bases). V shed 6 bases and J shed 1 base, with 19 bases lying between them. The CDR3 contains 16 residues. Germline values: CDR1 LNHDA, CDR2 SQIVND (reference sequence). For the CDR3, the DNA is TGTGCCAGTAGCCCGGGGGAGGCAAAGGGGTCCTACGAGCAGTACTTC. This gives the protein CASSPGEAKGSYEQYF.

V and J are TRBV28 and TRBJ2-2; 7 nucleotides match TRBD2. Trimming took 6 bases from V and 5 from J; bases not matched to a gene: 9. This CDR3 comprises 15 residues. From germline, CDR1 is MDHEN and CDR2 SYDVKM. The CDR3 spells CASRFGGGGTGELFF. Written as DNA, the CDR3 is TGTGCCAGCAGGTTCGGCGGGGGTGGTACCGGGGAGCTGTTTTTT.

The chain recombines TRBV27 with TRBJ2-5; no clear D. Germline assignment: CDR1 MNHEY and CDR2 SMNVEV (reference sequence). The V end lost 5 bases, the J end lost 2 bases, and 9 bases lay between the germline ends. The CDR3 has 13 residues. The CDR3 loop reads CASSPHLQETQYF. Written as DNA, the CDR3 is TGTGCCAGCAGTCCCCACTTACAAGAGACCCAGTACTTC.

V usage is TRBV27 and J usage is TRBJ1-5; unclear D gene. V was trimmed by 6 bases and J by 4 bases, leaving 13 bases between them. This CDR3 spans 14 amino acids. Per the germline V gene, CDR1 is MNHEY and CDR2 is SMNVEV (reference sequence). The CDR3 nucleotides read TGTGCCAGCAGGCCCGGACTGCCTAATCAGCCCCAGCATTTT. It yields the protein CASRPGLPNQPQHF.

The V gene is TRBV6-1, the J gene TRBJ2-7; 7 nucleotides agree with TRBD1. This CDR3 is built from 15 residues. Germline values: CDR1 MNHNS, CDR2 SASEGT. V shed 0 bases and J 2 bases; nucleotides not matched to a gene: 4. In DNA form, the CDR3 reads TGTGCCAGCAGTGAAGCGCCAACAGGGGCCTACGAGCAGTACTTC. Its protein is CASSEAPTGAYEQYF.

DNA of the CDR3: TGTGCCAGCAGCGGCACCCAGGGGGCGGGGTCACCCCTCCACTTT. This gives the protein CASSGTQGAGSPLHF. V is TRBV9 and J is TRBJ1-6, with 8 bases identical to TRBD1. From germline, CDR1 is SGDLS and CDR2 YYNGEE. The CDR3 contains 15 residues. V was clipped by 3 bases and J by 10 bases; unmatched bases: 9. Supplemented by reference TRBV9 and TRBJ1-6, the full variable domain reads DSGVTQTPKHLITATGQRVTLRCSPRSGDLSVYWYQQSLDQGLQFLIQYYNGEERAKGNILERFSAQQFPDLHSELNLSSLELGDSALYFCASSGTQGAGSPLHFGNGTRLTVT.

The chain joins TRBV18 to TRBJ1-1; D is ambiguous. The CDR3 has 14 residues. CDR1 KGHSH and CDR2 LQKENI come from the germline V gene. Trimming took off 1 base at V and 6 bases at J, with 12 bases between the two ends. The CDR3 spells CASSPLGPSPEAFF. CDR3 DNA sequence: TGTGCCAGCTCACCACTTGGGCCTTCTCCTGAAGCTTTCTTT.

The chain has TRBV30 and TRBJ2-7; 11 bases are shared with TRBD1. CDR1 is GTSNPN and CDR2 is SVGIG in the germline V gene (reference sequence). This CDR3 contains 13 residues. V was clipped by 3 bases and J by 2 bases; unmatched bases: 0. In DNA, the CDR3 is TGTGCCTGGAGGGGACAGGGGGCCTACGAGCAGTACTTC. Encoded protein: CAWRGQGAYEQYF. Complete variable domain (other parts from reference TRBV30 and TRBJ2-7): SQTIHQWPATLVQPVGSPLSLECTVEGTSNPNLYWYRQAAGRGLQLLFYSVGIGQISSEVPQNLSASRPQDRQFILSSKKLLLSDSGFYLCAWRGQGAYEQYFGPGTRLTVT.

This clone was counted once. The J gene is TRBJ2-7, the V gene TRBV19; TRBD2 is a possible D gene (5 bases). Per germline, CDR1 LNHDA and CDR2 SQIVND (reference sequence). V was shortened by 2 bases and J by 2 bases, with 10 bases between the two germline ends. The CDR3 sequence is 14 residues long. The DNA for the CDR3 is TGTGCCAGTAGTATATCGGGGATTACCTACGAGCAGTACTTC. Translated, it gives CASSISGITYEQYF.